Sequencing of this TCR beta chain was carried out in a study of CD8+ T cells in alopecia areata. Study context: The graft donors were approximately 6-12-month-old C3H/HeJ mice with spontaneous alopecia, and their skin went to approximately 7-11-week-old female C3H/HeJ mice.

Whole-study results and caveats: Resident alphabeta T cells of normal skin are also sequenced in scalp samples.

Sequencing templates came from extracted RNA that was reverse transcribed into cDNA. Clones were sequenced by immunoSEQ multiplex PCR, and TCRdb holds only the in-frame ones, with some missing. Singletons are absent from the sample, which has some 110,000 clones. Comment on this clone: The antigen is not known. These gene names are mouse names. Read data end 4 residues before the CDR3 end; the end is taken from the germline J gene.

The germline V gene has CDR1 NSQYPW and CDR2 LRSPGD (reference sequence). Between the trimmed V and J ends, which lost 4 bases and 0 bases, there was a span of 9 bases. The CDR3 sequence is 14 residues long. The material sequenced was lesional skin. J is TRBJ1-1 and V is TRBV1; a possible D gene is TRBD1 (6 bases). The sequence was obtained from a C3H/HeJ mouse with alopecia areata. The strain bears MHC haplotype H2-k. CDR3 protein: CTCSVGDKNTEVFF. The DNA read from the CDR3 is TGCACCTGCAGTGTTGGGGACAAGAACACA.